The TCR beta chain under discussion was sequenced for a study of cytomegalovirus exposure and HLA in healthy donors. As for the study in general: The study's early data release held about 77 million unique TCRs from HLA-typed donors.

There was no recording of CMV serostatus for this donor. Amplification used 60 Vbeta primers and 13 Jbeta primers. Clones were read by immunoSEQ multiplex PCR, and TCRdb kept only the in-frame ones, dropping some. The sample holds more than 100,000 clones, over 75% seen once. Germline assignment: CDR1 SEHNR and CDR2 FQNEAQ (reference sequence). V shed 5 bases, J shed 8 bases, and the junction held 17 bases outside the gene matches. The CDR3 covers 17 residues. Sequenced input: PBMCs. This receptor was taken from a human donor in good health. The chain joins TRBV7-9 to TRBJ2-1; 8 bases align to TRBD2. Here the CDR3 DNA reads TGTGCCAGCAGCCCCGGGGTAGGGACTAGTGTTTTCCATGAGCAGTTCTTC. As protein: CASSPGVGTSVFHEQFF.